Below, 4 T cell receptor beta chains from the same sample are listed, as sequenced in a study of CD8 T cells in ankylosing spondylitis. Points from the study as a whole: Seemingly distinctive of ankylosing spondylitis blood was a TCR beta motif formed by eight highly homologous variants.

TCRdb used MiXCR to reprocess the 5' RACE reads, holding one entry per CDR3 protein. The sample has about 460,000 distinct CDR3 sequences, about 5.2% seen once. These receptors are not linked to any known antigen. Material: blood, either unsorted or a sorted T cell fraction (not recorded which). All receptors come from a male donor with ankylosing spondylitis.

This clonotype was detected ten times or more. This sequence joins TRBV20-1 and TRBJ2-7; 13 bases are shared with TRBD2. This CDR3 comprises 15 residues. Germline V gene lookup returns CDR1 DFQATT and CDR2 SNEGSKA (reference sequence). V lost 4 bases, J lost 6 bases, and 9 bases stayed unmatched. CDR3 sequence reads: CSAKGLAGPRSEQYF. In DNA form, the CDR3 reads TGCAGTGCTAAGGGACTAGCGGGGCCCAGGTCCGAGCAGTACTTC.

This clonotype was counted ten times or more. The chain joins TRBV12-3 or TRBV12-4 to TRBJ1-2; D unresolved. V lost 4 bases, J lost 5 bases, and 8 bases lay in between. The CDR3 totals 12 residues. CDR3 nucleotides: TGTGCCAGCAGTTGGTCAAATTATGGCTACACCTTC. It specifies CASSWSNYGYTF.

This clonotype came up a few times. The rearrangement joins TRBV29-1 to TRBJ2-7, with a weak D call TRBD2 (6 bases). The germline V gene encodes CDR1 SQVTM and CDR2 ANQGSEA. The V gene lost 6 bases and the J gene lost 0 bases, with 12 bases spanning the gap. The CDR3 spans 13 residues. The CDR3: CSVRPGLSYEQYF. CDR3 sequence (DNA): TGCAGCGTGCGTCCGGGACTCTCCTACGAGCAGTACTTC.

This clonotype has a handful of counts. V gene TRBV6-1 combines with J gene TRBJ1-2; D gene unclear. Looked up from germline, CDR1 is MNHNS and CDR2 is SASEGT. The length of the CDR3 is 13 residues. Trimming cost V 6 bases and J 4 bases, with 12 bases left between them. The chain's CDR3 is CASRATLLYGYTF. In DNA, the CDR3 is TGTGCCAGCAGAGCGACCCTCCTCTATGGCTACACCTTC.